This entry lists 18 T cell receptor beta chains sequenced from one sample in a study of blood T cell repertoires in COVID-19. Some clones are missing from TCRdb's copy, which holds only in-frame ones; the method was immunoSEQ multiplex PCR. The table lists a few hundred thousand clones, over 75% of them singletons. Sequenced material: peripheral blood. The receptors here all came from a human donor in a cohort sampled during active COVID-19.

The chain employs TRBV7-2 and TRBJ1-2; 8 nucleotides line up with TRBD1. V lost 4 bases, J lost 4 bases, and 2 bases stayed unmatched. The CDR3 has 13 amino acids. CDR1 is SGHTA, CDR2 FQGNSA, per germline. The CDR3 here is CASSSGQAYGYTF. The CDR3 nucleotides read TGTGCCAGCAGCTCGGGACAGGCCTATGGCTACACCTTC.

The chain couples TRBV9 to TRBJ1-2; maybe TRBD1 (5 bases). The germline CDR1 and CDR2 sequences are SGDLS and YYNGEE. The CDR3 has 12 amino acids. Trimming shortened V by 3 bases and J by 6 bases, and 9 bases separated the two germline ends. CDR3 protein: CASSAQGNGYTF. The CDR3, as DNA: TGTGCCAGCAGCGCCCAGGGCAATGGCTACACCTTC.

This clone was observed at least ten times. The J gene is TRBJ1-5, the V gene TRBV7-2; no firm D call. This CDR3 has 14 amino acids. The germline V and J ends were trimmed by 5 bases and 3 bases, with 11 bases remaining between them. The germline V gene has CDR1 SGHTA and CDR2 FQGNSA. The CDR3 coding sequence is TGTGCCAGCAGCCCGTACGGACTCAATCAGCCCCAGCATTTT. Encoded protein: CASSPYGLNQPQHF. Supplemented by reference TRBV7-2 and TRBJ1-5, the full variable domain reads GAGVSQSPSNKVTEKGKDVELRCDPISGHTALYWYRQSLGQGLEFLIYFQGNSAPDKSGLPSDRFSAERTGGSVSTLTIQRTQQEDSAVYLCASSPYGLNQPQHFGDGTRLSIL.

V and J are TRBV28 and TRBJ1-5; D may be TRBD1 (5 bases). The germline gives CDR1 MDHEN, CDR2 SYDVKM. There are 13 residues in the CDR3. V lost 7 bases and J lost 5, with 12 bases in between. The CDR3 nucleotides read TGTGCCAGCATAAGGGGCCGATATCAGCCCCAGCATTTT. Translation: CASIRGRYQPQHF.

V usage is TRBV5-1 and J usage is TRBJ2-1; unclear D gene. Germline V gives CDR1 SGHRS, CDR2 YFSETQ. CDR3 length equals 14 residues. Trimming pared 0 bases from V and 0 bases from J, leaving 4 bases between. CDR3 sequence: CASSLDGSYNEQFF. The CDR3 DNA follows: TGCGCCAGCAGCTTGGACGGCTCCTACAATGAGCAGTTCTTC.

The rearrangement links TRBV18 to TRBJ2-7; D remains unclear. CDR1 is KGHSH, CDR2 LQKENI, per germline. This CDR3 contains 13 residues. V lost 6 bases and J 2 bases, leaving 11 bases between the germline ends. The CDR3 protein is CASSQDTAYEQYF. CDR3 nucleotides: TGTGCCAGCTCCCAAGACACAGCCTACGAGCAGTACTTC. The entire variable domain, with the rest obtained from reference TRBV18 and TRBJ2-7, is as follows: NAGVMQNPRHLVRRRGQEARLRCSPMKGHSHVYWYRQLPEEGLKFMVYLQKENIIDESGMPKERFSAEFPKEGPSILRIQQVVRGDSAAYFCASSQDTAYEQYFGPGTRLTVT.

This rearrangement joins TRBV7-9 to TRBJ2-3; 7 bases agree with TRBD1. Germline trimming cut 1 base from V and 3 bases from J; bases unmatched to any gene: 10. The CDR3 runs 17 residues. Per the germline V gene, CDR1 is SEHNR and CDR2 is FQNEAQ (reference sequence). CDR3 nucleotides: TGTGCCAGCAGCTTAGATTGGGACGGGACAGCAACAGATACGCAGTATTTT. Translation gives CASSLDWDGTATDTQYF.

This clone was found many times. The chain uses TRBV19 and TRBJ2-3; D not certain. The CDR3 has 15 amino acids. V was cut by 9 bases and J by 4 bases, with 20 bases left in between. Germline V gene lookup returns CDR1 LNHDA and CDR2 SQIVND (reference sequence). CDR3 nucleotides: TGTGCCAGCACTGGTCTCTACGATGGGCCAGATACGCAGTATTTT. It encodes CASTGLYDGPDTQYF.

V and J are TRBV2 and TRBJ2-3; D possibly corresponds to TRBD2 (6 bases). V was trimmed by 2 bases and J by 2 bases, leaving 11 bases between them. The germline V gene has CDR1 SNHLY and CDR2 FYNNEI. The CDR3 sequence is 15 residues long. CDR3 region: CASSERGDHTDTQYF. DNA of the CDR3: TGTGCCAGCAGTGAACGCGGGGACCACACAGATACGCAGTATTTT.

The rearrangement joins TRBV7-8 to TRBJ2-3; no definite D call. V lost 2 bases and J 3 bases, leaving 6 bases between the germline ends. The CDR3 consists of 13 residues. CDR1 is SGHVS, CDR2 FQNEAQ, per germline. CDR3 sequence (DNA): TGTGCCAGCAGCTTACCTCTGACAGATACGCAGTATTTT. This encodes CASSLPLTDTQYF.

The chain combines TRBV19 with TRBJ1-3; D unresolved. This CDR3 has 18 residues. V shed 3 bases and J shed 0 bases, with 18 bases lying between them. Germline CDR1 and CDR2: LNHDA and SQIVND (reference sequence). CDR3 loop: CASSILSGRLASGNTIYF. DNA of the CDR3: TGTGCCAGTAGTATTCTATCTGGGCGCCTTGCCTCTGGAAACACCATATATTTT.

The V call is TRBV7-2, the J call TRBJ2-5; possible D gene TRBD2, 5 bases. This CDR3 spans 13 amino acids. V was cut by 5 bases and J by 4 bases, with 11 bases left in between. Germline-derived CDR1 and CDR2 are SGHTA and FQGNSA. The CDR3 coding sequence is TGTGCCAGCAGCCCCCGGGGTGGAGAGACCCAGTACTTC. It yields the protein CASSPRGGETQYF.

This sequence joins TRBV19 and TRBJ1-5, with D hard to call. This CDR3 contains 13 residues. Germline V gene lookup returns CDR1 LNHDA and CDR2 SQIVND (reference sequence). V dropped 7 bases and J dropped 0 bases, with 7 bases sitting between them. This CDR3 is CASNLNSNQPQHF. The CDR3 bases are TGTGCCAGTAACCTAAATAGCAATCAGCCCCAGCATTTT.

This clone has just a few counts. V is TRBV7-3 and J is TRBJ2-7, with TRBD2 as a possible D gene (6 bases). V was cut by 5 bases and J by 4 bases, with 15 bases left in between. CDR1 is SGHTA and CDR2 is FQGTGA in the germline V gene. This CDR3 region has 14 residues. The CDR3 region has the DNA TGTGCCAGCAGCGTAGGACTTGGGGGGTACGAGCAGTACTTC. Translated: CASSVGLGGYEQYF.

About this clone: Different DNA sequences within this sample yield the same CDR3. The CDR3 here is CASSLGTANTGELFF. DNA for the CDR3: TGTGCCAGCAGTCTCGGGACAGCGAACACCGGGGAGCTGTTTTTT. V gene TRBV28 combines with J gene TRBJ2-2; 7 positions agree with TRBD1. Germline V gives CDR1 MDHEN, CDR2 SYDVKM. CDR3 length equals 15 residues. Losses at the gene ends were 5 bases for V and 0 bases for J; bases not matched to a gene: 3.

This clone has only a few counts. The chain uses TRBV5-1 and TRBJ2-1; 10 bases align to TRBD2. Germline-derived CDR1 and CDR2 are SGHRS and YFSETQ. The junction had 4 bases not matched to a gene; V was cut back by 0 bases and J by 7 bases. The CDR3 has 15 residues. CDR3: CASSLERGGGNEQFF. DNA of the CDR3: TGCGCCAGCAGCTTGGAGCGGGGGGGCGGTAATGAGCAGTTCTTC.

The chain recombines TRBV7-9 with TRBJ1-3; D may be TRBD1 (6 bases). Trimming took off 3 bases at V and 3 bases at J, with 9 bases between the two ends. Germline CDR1 SEHNR, CDR2 FQNEAQ (reference sequence). This CDR3 has 14 residues. For the CDR3, the DNA is TGTGCCAGCAGCTTCACAGGGCTTGGAAACACCATATATTTT. Translated, it gives CASSFTGLGNTIYF.

The chain is built from TRBV28 and TRBJ1-2, with unresolved D. The CDR3 extends over 14 amino acids. Germline V CDR1 and CDR2: MDHEN, SYDVKM. V dropped 6 bases and J dropped 2 bases, with 13 bases sitting between them. This chain's CDR3 is CASRGTAGNYGYTF. The CDR3 DNA sequence: TGTGCCAGCAGGGGTACTGCAGGCAACTATGGCTACACCTTC.